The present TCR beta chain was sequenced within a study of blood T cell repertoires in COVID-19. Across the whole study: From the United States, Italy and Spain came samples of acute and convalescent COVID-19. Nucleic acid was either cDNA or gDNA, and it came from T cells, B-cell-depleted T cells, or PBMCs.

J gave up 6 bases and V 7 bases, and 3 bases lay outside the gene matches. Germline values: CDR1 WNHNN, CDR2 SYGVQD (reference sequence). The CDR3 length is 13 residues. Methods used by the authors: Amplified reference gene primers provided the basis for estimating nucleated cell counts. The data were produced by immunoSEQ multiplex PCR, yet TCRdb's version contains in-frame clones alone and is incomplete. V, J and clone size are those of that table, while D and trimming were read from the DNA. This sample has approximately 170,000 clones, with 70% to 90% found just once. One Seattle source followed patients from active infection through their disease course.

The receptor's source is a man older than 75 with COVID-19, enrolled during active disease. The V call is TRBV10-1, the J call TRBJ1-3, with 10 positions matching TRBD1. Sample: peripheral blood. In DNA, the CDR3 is TGCGCCAGCACCGACAGGGGGCTAAACACCATATATTTT. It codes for CASTDRGLNTIYF.